This record covers a single TCR beta chain. The CDR3 spans 14 residues. V gave up 1 base and J gave up 10 bases; unmatched junction bases: 5. Germline loops: CDR1 LGHDT, CDR2 YNNKEL (reference sequence). This sample is drawn from a study of blood T cell repertoires in COVID-19. Produced via immunoSEQ multiplex PCR; TCRdb's table is partial and in-frame only. There are about 220,000 clones in the sample; about 83% occur only once, and approximately 4% lies in the top ten. Before they entered the study, exposed participants had met a COVID-19 case within 2 weeks. This sequence joins TRBV3-1 (or the pseudogene TRBV3-2) and TRBJ2-1; 9 bases are shared with TRBD2. This TCR derives from a woman in her thirties or forties who had been exposed to COVID-19. The sequenced material came from PBMCs or T cells enriched from blood (not recorded which). CDR3 in amino acids: CASSQVGGGDEQFF. The CDR3 coding sequence is TGTGCCAGCAGCCAAGTAGGCGGGGGGGACGAGCAGTTCTTC.